This T cell receptor (beta chain) is from a study of blood T cell repertoires in COVID-19. For the study at large: The United States, Italy and Spain supplied acute and convalescent COVID-19 samples. T cells, B-cell-depleted T cells, or PBMCs supplied cDNA or gDNA.

Source study methods: Amplifying reference gene primers gave estimates of nucleated cell counts. The protocol was immunoSEQ multiplex PCR, while the TCRdb copy is restricted to in-frame clones and leaves out a portion. The DNA gave D and trimming, while V, J and clone size come from that table. The data contain tens of thousands of clones, 80% to 85% of them singletons. Germline CDR1 GTSNPN, CDR2 SVGIG (reference sequence). The CDR3 is made up of 12 amino acids. The V segment lost 3 bases and the J segment 8 bases; nucleotides outside the gene matches: 5. This chain links TRBV30 with TRBJ1-2; TRBD1 aligns across 8 bases. The sample was peripheral blood. The TCR originated in a man aged 55 to 70 with acute or convalescent COVID-19. The CDR3 here is CAWSGQGGGYTF. DNA of the CDR3: TGTGCCTGGAGCGGACAGGGAGGGGGCTACACCTTC.